The clone carrying this T cell receptor (beta chain) was counted at least ten times. For TCRbeta, the library was prepared with unique molecular identifiers. MiXCR was run by TCRdb on the PCR reads, yielding one entry per CDR3 protein. The table records roughly 200,000 distinct CDR3 sequences, around 7% of them present only once. The entry originates in a study of T-cell reconstitution after alpha-beta-depleted transplantation in children. This TCR came from a human donor who donated a stem cell graft to a child with Wiskott-Aldrich syndrome. The input for sequencing was PBMCs from the stem cell graft donor, taken from the stem cell graft.

CDR3 residues: CAISESQAATNEKLFF. In nucleotides, the CDR3 is TGTGCCATCAGTGAGTCACAGGCTGCAACTAATGAAAAACTGTTTTTT. The V gene is TRBV10-3, the J gene TRBJ1-4; maybe TRBD1 (5 bases). Trimming shortened V by 0 bases and J by 0 bases, and 8 bases separated the two germline ends. The germline gives CDR1 ENHRY, CDR2 SYGVKD. CDR3 length equals 16 residues.